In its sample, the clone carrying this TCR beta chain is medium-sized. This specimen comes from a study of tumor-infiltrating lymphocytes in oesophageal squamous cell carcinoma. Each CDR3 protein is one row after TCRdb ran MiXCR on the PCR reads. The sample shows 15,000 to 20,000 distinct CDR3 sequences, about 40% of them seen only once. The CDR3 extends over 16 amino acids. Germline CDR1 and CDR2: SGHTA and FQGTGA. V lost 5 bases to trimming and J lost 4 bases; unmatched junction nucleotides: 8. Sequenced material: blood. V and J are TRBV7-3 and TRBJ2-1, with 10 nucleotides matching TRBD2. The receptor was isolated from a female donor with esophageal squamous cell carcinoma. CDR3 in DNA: TGTGCCAGCAGCAAACCGGGACTAGCGAGTTACAATGAGCAGTTCTTC. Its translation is CASSKPGLASYNEQFF.